Presented here are 25 T cell receptor beta chains from one specimen sequenced in a study of T cell responses to AZD1222 COVID-19 vaccine. Sequencing used immunoSEQ multiplex PCR; TCRdb keeps in-frame clones, though not all of them. Of 130,000 to 150,000 clones in the sample, more than 70% were seen once. Sequencing was performed on peripheral blood, taken on day 0 of AZD1222 vaccination. These receptor sequences come from an adult in good health.

This sequence joins TRBV29-1 and TRBJ1-1; 7 bases are shared with TRBD1. Germline-derived CDR1 and CDR2 are SQVTM and ANQGSEA. This CDR3 has 15 residues. J was trimmed by 0 bases and V by 4 bases; bases with no gene match: 8. Written as DNA, the CDR3 is TGCAGCGTTGTTTGGGTAGGGACAGTGAACACTGAAGCTTTCTTT. This encodes CSVVWVGTVNTEAFF.

CDR3 loop: CASSGASGGDYEQYF. CDR3 in DNA: TGTGCCAGTAGTGGGGCCAGCGGGGGGGACTACGAGCAGTACTTC. The V gene is TRBV19, the J gene TRBJ2-7; TRBD2 agrees at 10 bases. The CDR3 runs 15 residues. The germline V gene has CDR1 LNHDA and CDR2 SQIVND (reference sequence). With 5 bases clipped from V and 3 bases from J, the junction kept 7 bases outside the gene matches.

This sequence joins TRBV27 and TRBJ1-1, with unresolved D. Germline V gene sequence: CDR1 MNHEY, CDR2 SMNVEV (reference sequence). The CDR3 length is 14 residues. The V gene lost 3 bases and the J gene lost 0 bases, with 8 bases spanning the gap. CDR3 sequence (DNA): TGTGCCAGCAGTTTGCGGCCCCTGAACACTGAAGCTTTCTTT. As protein: CASSLRPLNTEAFF.

The chain recombines TRBV7-6 with TRBJ2-1, with D perhaps TRBD1 or TRBD2 (5 bases each). V dropped 2 bases and J dropped 5 bases, with 10 bases sitting between them. The CDR3 contains 14 residues. The germline V gene encodes CDR1 SGHVS and CDR2 FNYEAQ. The CDR3 region has the DNA TGTGCCAGCAGCTTACGTGGGGGAAACAATGAGCAGTTCTTC. It is translated as CASSLRGGNNEQFF.

V usage is TRBV7-2 and J usage is TRBJ1-1, with D unresolved. The ends were cut back, 5 bases at V and 0 bases at J, with 10 bases in the middle. Germline V gives CDR1 SGHTA, CDR2 FQGNSA. This CDR3 comprises 14 residues. CDR3 region: CASSPTWVNTEAFF. DNA for the CDR3: TGTGCCAGCAGCCCGACATGGGTGAACACTGAAGCTTTCTTT.

The chain has TRBV5-1 and TRBJ2-7; 10 bases map to TRBD2. The CDR3 consists of 15 residues. V was pared by 5 bases and J by 3 bases, with 8 bases of the junction left unmatched. Germline CDR1 is SGHRS and CDR2 is YFSETQ. The CDR3, as DNA: TGCGCCAGCAGTTTTCTAGCGGGGGTTTACTACGAGCAGTACTTC. Translation gives CASSFLAGVYYEQYF.

The chain links TRBV4-2 to TRBJ2-3, with 7 bases that match TRBD2. This CDR3 has 16 residues. Germline V gives CDR1 LGHNA, CDR2 YNFKEQ. J was trimmed by 0 bases and V by 0 bases; bases with no gene match: 3. The CDR3 region is CASSQEVAGSTDTQYF. The CDR3 coding sequence is TGTGCCAGCAGCCAAGAGGTAGCGGGCAGCACAGATACGCAGTATTTT.

The chain uses TRBV10-3 and TRBJ2-5; unclear D gene. Trimming stripped 3 bases from V and 7 bases from J, with 9 bases between. Germline lookup yields CDR1 ENHRY and CDR2 SYGVKD. The CDR3 extends over 12 amino acids. CDR3 in DNA: TGTGCCATCAGTGATGAAATTCCGACCCAGTACTTC. The encoded protein is CAISDEIPTQYF.

The chain is built from TRBV18 and TRBJ2-3; D possibly corresponds to TRBD2 (6 bases). V was pared by 2 bases and J by 3 bases, with 12 bases between. Germline lookup yields CDR1 KGHSH and CDR2 LQKENI. CDR3 length: 15 amino acids. CDR3 sequence: CASSPSAGITDTQYF. CDR3 in DNA: TGTGCCAGCTCACCATCGGCGGGGATAACAGATACGCAGTATTTT.

The chain combines TRBV5-5 with TRBJ1-1; no definite D call. CDR3 size: 13 residues. V lost 1 base, J lost 0 bases, and 4 bases lay in between. CDR1 and CDR2 (germline): SGHKS, YYEKEE (reference sequence). CDR3 protein: CASSLTVNTEAFF. The CDR3 DNA is TGTGCCAGCAGCTTGACAGTGAACACTGAAGCTTTCTTT.

The rearrangement joins TRBV25-1 to TRBJ1-2; D is unresolved. Between the trimmed V and J ends, which lost 8 bases and 4 bases, there was a span of 17 bases. Germline V gene data show CDR1 as MGHDK and CDR2 as SYGVNS. The CDR3 contains 14 residues. This CDR3 reads CASSSGIAPYGYTF. CDR3 sequence (DNA): TGTGCCAGCTCTTCCGGGATCGCCCCCTATGGCTACACCTTC.

The chain is built from TRBV18 and TRBJ2-7; 9 bases line up with TRBD1. The CDR3 runs to 12 residues. The ends lost 6 bases at V and 5 bases at J; junction bases unmatched: 2. CDR1 is KGHSH and CDR2 is LQKENI in the germline V gene. The CDR3 coding sequence is TGTGCCAGCTCTCGGGACAGGGACGAGCAGTACTTC. Translating it yields CASSRDRDEQYF.

This sequence joins TRBV7-2 and TRBJ1-2, with D unresolved. The CDR3 is 11 residues long. Germline V lookup: CDR1 SGHTA, CDR2 FQGNSA. V gave up 1 base and J gave up 8 bases, with 5 bases separating them. The CDR3 DNA sequence: TGTGCCAGCAGCTTAGAATGGGGCTACACCTTC. Translation gives CASSLEWGYTF.

The chain carries TRBV29-1 and TRBJ1-1; a weak D match, TRBD1 (6 bases). Trimming took 7 bases from V and 4 from J, leaving 19 bases between them. Germline V gene data show CDR1 as SQVTM and CDR2 as ANQGSEA. The CDR3 is 14 residues long. In DNA, the CDR3 is TGCAGCGCCGAGGTTCAACAGGGTCCCACTGAAGCTTTCTTT. Encoded protein: CSAEVQQGPTEAFF.

This clone was counted only a few times. The chain joins TRBV7-9 to TRBJ2-3; possible D gene TRBD2, 6 bases. From germline, CDR1 is SEHNR and CDR2 FQNEAQ (reference sequence). The V end lost 1 base, the J end lost 8 bases, and 13 bases lay between the germline ends. The CDR3 extends over 14 amino acids. CDR3 residues: CASSLDHLGSTQYF. In DNA form, the CDR3 reads TGTGCCAGCAGCTTAGACCACCTCGGGAGTACGCAGTATTTT.

The rearrangement links TRBV5-6 to TRBJ2-1; the D gene is possibly TRBD2 (6 bases). Trimming took 0 bases from V and 7 from J, leaving 8 bases between them. Germline assignment: CDR1 SGHDT and CDR2 YYEEEE. The CDR3 is 13 amino acids. DNA for the CDR3: TGTGCCAGCAGCTTGGGGGACTCAAATGAGCAGTTCTTC. This gives the protein CASSLGDSNEQFF.

The rearrangement uses TRBV4-1 and TRBJ2-7; 9 bases fit TRBD1. Germline V gene sequence: CDR1 MGHRA, CDR2 YSYEKL. This CDR3 region has 15 residues. V trimming: 2 bases; J trimming: 4 bases; junction bases outside the gene matches: 6. The chain's CDR3 is CASSQHGQGTYEQYF. The CDR3 bases are TGCGCCAGCAGCCAACACGGACAGGGGACATACGAGCAGTACTTC.

This clone was detected only once. The chain links TRBV11-1 to TRBJ2-5, with 8 bases matching TRBD2. Germline CDR1 SGHAT, CDR2 FQDESV (reference sequence). V was clipped by 7 bases and J by 1 base; unmatched bases: 11. The CDR3 runs 16 residues. The CDR3 DNA reads TGTGCCAGCAAGGGTGGTACTAGCGGCATCCAAGAGACCCAGTACTTC. It codes for CASKGGTSGIQETQYF.

V gene TRBV5-1 combines with J gene TRBJ1-5, with D hard to call. The CDR3 length is 13 residues. The ends were cut back, 0 bases at V and 5 bases at J, with 6 bases in the middle. Germline V lookup: CDR1 SGHRS, CDR2 YFSETQ. CDR3 bases: TGCGCCAGCAGCTTGGAGGAGGATCAGCCCCAGCATTTT. Residues: CASSLEEDQPQHF.

This chain uses TRBV2 with TRBJ1-2, with no clear D. The V gene lost 6 bases and the J gene lost 4 bases, with 9 bases spanning the gap. Germline assignment: CDR1 SNHLY and CDR2 FYNNEI. This CDR3 contains 12 residues. The CDR3: CASRETVYGYTF. CDR3 nucleotides: TGTGCCAGCAGGGAGACGGTCTATGGCTACACCTTC.

The genes are TRBV19 and TRBJ2-7; 9 bases are shared with TRBD1. The trim removed 5 bases at V and 6 bases at J, leaving 5 bases unmatched. The CDR3 spans 13 residues. The germline V gene encodes CDR1 LNHDA and CDR2 SQIVND (reference sequence). CDR3 loop: CASSPRQGGEQYF. The CDR3 region has the DNA TGTGCCAGTAGTCCGAGACAGGGGGGCGAGCAGTACTTC.

The chain employs TRBV25-1 and TRBJ1-1, with D perhaps TRBD1 (5 bases). V lost 1 base and J 12 bases, leaving 12 bases between the germline ends. Germline assignment: CDR1 MGHDK and CDR2 SYGVNS. CDR3 length equals 12 residues. The CDR3 reads CASSESPGPPFF. The CDR3 nucleotides are TGTGCCAGCAGTGAATCCCCAGGGCCCCCTTTCTTT.

The chain links TRBV7-2 to TRBJ2-5; D unclear. V lost 5 bases and J lost 4, with 14 bases in between. CDR1 is SGHTA and CDR2 is FQGNSA in the germline V gene. This CDR3 spans 14 amino acids. CDR3 DNA sequence: TGTGCCAGCAGCACCCCACTCAGCTTAGAGACCCAGTACTTC. Its translation: CASSTPLSLETQYF.

V and J are TRBV4-1 and TRBJ1-2, with D possibly TRBD1 on 5 matching bases. In germline, CDR1 is MGHRA, CDR2 YSYEKL. V was shortened by 1 base and J by 4 bases, with 10 bases between the two germline ends. The CDR3 has 14 residues. The chain's CDR3 is CASSQGHRLYGYTF. CDR3 sequence (DNA): TGCGCCAGCAGCCAAGGCCACAGGCTCTATGGCTACACCTTC.

V is TRBV7-8 and J is TRBJ1-1; 7 nucleotides match TRBD1. V lost 4 bases, J lost 6 bases, and 5 bases stayed unmatched. The germline CDR1 and CDR2 sequences are SGHVS and FQNEAQ. This CDR3 comprises 13 residues. The CDR3 sequence is CASSSRGGAEAFF. Written as DNA, the CDR3 is TGTGCCAGCAGCTCGCGAGGGGGCGCTGAAGCTTTCTTT.